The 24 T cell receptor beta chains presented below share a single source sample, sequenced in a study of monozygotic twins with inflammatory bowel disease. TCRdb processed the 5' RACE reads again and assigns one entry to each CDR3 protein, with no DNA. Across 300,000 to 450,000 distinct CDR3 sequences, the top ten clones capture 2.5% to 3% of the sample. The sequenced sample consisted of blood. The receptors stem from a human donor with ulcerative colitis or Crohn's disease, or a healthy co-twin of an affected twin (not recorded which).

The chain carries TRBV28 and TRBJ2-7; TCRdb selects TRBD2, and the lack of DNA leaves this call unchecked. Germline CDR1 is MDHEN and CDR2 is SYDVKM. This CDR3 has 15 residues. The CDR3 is CASSSLAGATYEQYF. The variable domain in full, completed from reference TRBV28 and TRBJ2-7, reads DVKVTQSSRYLVKRTGEKVFLECVQDMDHENMFWYRQDPGLGLRLIYFSYDVKMKEKGDIPEGYSVSREKKERFSLILESASTNQTSMYLCASSSLAGATYEQYFGPGTRLTVT.

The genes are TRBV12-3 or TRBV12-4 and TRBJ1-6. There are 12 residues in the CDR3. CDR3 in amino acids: CASSWANSPLHF.

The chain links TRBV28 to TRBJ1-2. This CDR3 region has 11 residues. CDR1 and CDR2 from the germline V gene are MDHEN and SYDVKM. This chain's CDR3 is CASSPSGGYTF.

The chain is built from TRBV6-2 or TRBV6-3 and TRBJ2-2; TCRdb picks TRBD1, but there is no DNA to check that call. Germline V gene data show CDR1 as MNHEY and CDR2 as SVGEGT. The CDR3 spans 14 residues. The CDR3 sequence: CASTAGTSTGELFF.

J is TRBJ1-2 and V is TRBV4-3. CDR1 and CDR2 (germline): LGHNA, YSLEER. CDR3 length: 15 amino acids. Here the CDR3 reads CASSQEISAVYGYTF.

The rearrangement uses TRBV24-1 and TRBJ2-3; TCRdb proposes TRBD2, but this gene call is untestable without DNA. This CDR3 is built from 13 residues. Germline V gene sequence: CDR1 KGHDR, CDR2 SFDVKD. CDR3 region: CATSHQRIDTQYF.

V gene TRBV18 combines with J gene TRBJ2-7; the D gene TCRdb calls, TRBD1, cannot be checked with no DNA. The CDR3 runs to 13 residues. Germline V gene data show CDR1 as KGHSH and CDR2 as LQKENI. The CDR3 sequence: CASSPWDSYEQYF.

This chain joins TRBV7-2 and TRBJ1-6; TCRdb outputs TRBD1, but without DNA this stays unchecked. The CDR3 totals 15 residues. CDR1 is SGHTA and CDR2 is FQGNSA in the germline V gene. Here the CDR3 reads CASSFGTARIPTLHF.

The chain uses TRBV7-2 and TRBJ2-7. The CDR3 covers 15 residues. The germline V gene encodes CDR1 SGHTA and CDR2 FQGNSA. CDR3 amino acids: CASSLPRTGAHEQYF.

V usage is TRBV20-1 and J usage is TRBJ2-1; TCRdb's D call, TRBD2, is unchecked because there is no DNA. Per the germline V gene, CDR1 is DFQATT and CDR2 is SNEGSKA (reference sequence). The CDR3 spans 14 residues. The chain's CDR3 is CSARGLAVGGEQFF.

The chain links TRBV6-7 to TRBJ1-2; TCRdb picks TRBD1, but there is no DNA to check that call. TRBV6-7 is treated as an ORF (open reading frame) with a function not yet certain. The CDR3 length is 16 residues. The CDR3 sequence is CASSYPGTFGFYGYTF.

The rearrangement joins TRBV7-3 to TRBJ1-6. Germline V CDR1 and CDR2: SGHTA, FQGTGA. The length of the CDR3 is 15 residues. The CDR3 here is CASSLFGGNNSPLHF.

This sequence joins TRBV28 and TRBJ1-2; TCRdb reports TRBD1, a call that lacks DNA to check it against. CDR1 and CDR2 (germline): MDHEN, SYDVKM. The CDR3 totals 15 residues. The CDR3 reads CASIIPGTGGYGYTF.

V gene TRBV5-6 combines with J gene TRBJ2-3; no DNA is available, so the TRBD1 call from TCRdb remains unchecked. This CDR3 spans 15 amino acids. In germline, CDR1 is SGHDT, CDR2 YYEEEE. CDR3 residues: CASRSPGDSTDTQYF.

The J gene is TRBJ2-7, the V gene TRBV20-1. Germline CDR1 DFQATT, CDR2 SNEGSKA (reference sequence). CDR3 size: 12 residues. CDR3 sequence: CSARDRIYEQYF.

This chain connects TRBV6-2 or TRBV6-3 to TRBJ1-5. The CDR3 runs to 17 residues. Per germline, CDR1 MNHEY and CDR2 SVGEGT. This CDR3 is CASSSRPLPRLDQPQHF.

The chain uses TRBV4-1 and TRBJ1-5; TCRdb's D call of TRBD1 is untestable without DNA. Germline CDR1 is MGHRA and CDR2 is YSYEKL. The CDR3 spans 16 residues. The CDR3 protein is CASSHPLRTGGRPQHF.

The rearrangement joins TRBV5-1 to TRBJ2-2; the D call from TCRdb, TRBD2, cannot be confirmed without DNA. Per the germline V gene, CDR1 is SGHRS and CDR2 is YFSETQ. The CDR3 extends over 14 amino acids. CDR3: CASSSRLAAGELFF.

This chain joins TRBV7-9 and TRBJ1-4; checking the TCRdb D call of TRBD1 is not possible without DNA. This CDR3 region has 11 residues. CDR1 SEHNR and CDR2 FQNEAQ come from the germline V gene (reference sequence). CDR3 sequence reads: CASSPSGKLFF.

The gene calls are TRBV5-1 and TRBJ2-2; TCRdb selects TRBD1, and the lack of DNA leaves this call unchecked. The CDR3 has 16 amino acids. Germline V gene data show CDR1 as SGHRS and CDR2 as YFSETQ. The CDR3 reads CASSLMQGLDTGELFF.

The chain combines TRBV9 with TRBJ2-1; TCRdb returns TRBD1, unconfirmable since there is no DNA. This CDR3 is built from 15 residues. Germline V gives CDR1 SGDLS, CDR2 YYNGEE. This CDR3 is CASSAPSLSYNEQFF.

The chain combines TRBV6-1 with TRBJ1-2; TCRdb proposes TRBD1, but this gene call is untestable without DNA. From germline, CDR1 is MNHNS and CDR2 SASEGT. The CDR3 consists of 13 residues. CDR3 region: CASASRDIFGYTF.

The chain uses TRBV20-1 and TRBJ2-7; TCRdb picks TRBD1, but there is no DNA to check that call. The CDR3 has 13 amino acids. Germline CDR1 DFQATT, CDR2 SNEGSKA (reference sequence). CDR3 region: CSAQGGQGYEQYF.

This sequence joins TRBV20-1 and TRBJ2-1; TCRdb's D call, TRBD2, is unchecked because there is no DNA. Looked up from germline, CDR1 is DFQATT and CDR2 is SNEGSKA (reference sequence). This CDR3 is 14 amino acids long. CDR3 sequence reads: CSARSAGGLDEQFF.